This T cell receptor beta chain stems from a study of spatial heterogeneity in lung cancer. CDR3 size: 14 residues. Germline CDR1 is MNHNS and CDR2 is SASEGT. The count of this clonotype is one. A junction end diverges from the germline sequence, so it may reflect a read error. Every molecule of TCR cDNA had its own unique molecular identifier. TCRdb analysed the 5' RACE reads with MiXCR anew, one entry per CDR3 protein. The sample contains 65,000 to 85,000 distinct CDR3 sequences, 15% to 20% of which appear only once. Time point meaning: sample taken at primary tumor resection. From tumor, nontumor lung or frozen PBMC, whole RNA was taken unsorted for sequencing.

This chain joins TRBV6-1 and TRBJ2-1; 10 bases match TRBD2. The source is a male donor with early-stage non-small cell lung cancer. Specimen: PBMCs, collected at surgery. The CDR3 protein is CASREAGGNNEQFF. The CDR3 DNA reads as TGTGCCAGCAGGGAAGCGGGGGGGAACAATGAGCAGTTCTTC.